The clone carrying this T cell receptor beta chain appeared a few times. The target antigen is unknown. This specimen belongs to a study of T cell repertoires in cytomegalovirus infection. Study-wide context: In public TCR beta signatures, there were indications of both CMV infection and matching HLA type. Findings and limits, study-wide: Of the TCR beta families, the public ones yielded a cumulative frequency that identified carriers of CMV plus the relevant HLA. The study found HLA-C-restricted CMV-specific TCR beta clonotypes dominating the ex vivo response.

TCRdb recomputed calls from the reads with MiXCR, one row per CDR3 protein. The sample shows about 450,000 distinct CDR3 sequences, roughly 30% of them seen only once. Trimming removed 1 base from V and 5 bases from J, with 14 bases in between. Germline CDR1 reads MDHEN; CDR2 reads SYDVKM. The length of the CDR3 is 15 residues. J is TRBJ2-5 and V is TRBV28; perhaps TRBD2 as D (7 bases). This TCR derives from a human donor in good health (CMV status not recorded). Some clones in this sample may be carry-over from other donors' samples. The source material was PBMCs. CDR3 bases: TGTGCCAGCAGTTTATTGGGGGGGGGGCTCGAGACCCAGTACTTC. Its translation is CASSLLGGGLETQYF.